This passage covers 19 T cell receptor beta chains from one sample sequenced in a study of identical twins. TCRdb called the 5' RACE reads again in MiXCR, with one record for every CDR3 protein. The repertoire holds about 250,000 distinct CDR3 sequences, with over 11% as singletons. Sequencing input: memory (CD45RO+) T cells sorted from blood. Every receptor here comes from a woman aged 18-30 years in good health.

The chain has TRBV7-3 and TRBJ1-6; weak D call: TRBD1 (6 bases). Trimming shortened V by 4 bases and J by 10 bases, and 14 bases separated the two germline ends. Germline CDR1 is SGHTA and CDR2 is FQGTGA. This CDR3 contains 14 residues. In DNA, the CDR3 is TGTGCCAGCAGCTGGTCAGGGGCATTGTCACCCCTCCACTTT. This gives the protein CASSWSGALSPLHF.

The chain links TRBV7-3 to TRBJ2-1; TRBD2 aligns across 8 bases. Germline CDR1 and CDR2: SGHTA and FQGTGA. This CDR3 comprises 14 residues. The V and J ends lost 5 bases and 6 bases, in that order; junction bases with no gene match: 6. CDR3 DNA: TGTGCCAGCAGCCAGTCCGGGACTAGCAATGAGCAGTTCTTC. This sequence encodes CASSQSGTSNEQFF.

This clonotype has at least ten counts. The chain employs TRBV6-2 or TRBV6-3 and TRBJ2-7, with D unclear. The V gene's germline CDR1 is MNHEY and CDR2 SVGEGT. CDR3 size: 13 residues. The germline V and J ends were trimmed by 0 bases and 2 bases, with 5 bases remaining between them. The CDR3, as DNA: TGTGCCAGCAGTTACTCCGACACCTACGAGCAGTACTTC. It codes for CASSYSDTYEQYF.

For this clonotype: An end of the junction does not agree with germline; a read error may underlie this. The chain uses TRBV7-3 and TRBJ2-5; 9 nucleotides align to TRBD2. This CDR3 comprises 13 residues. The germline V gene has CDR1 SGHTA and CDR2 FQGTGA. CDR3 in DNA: TGTGCCAGCGGCTTAAGCGGGGGGGAGACCCAGTACTTC. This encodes CASGLSGGETQYF.

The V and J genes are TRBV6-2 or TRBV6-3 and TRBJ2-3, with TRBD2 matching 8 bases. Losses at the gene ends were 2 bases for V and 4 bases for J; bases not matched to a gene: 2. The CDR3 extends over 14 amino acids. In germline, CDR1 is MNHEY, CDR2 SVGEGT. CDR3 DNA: TGTGCCAGCAGTTACGGACTAGCAGCAGATACGCAGTATTTT. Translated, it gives CASSYGLAADTQYF.

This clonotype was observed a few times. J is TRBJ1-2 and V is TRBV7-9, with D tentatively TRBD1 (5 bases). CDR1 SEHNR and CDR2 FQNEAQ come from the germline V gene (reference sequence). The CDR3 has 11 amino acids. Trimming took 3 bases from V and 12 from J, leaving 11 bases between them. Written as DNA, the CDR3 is TGTGCCAGCAGCTTGGGACTGGATAACACCTTC. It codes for CASSLGLDNTF.

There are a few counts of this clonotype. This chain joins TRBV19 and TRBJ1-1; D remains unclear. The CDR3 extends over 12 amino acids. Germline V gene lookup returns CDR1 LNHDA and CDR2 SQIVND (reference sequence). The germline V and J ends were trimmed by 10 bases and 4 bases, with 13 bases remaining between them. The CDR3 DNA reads TGTGCCACCAAGGGCGAGAGCACTGAAGCTTTCTTT. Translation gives CATKGESTEAFF.

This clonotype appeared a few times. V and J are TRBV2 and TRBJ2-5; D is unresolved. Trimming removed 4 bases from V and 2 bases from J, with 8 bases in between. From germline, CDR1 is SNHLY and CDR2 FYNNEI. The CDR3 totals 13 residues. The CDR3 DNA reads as TGTGCCAGCAGTGGGCGTCGGCAAGAGACCCAGTACTTC. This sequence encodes CASSGRRQETQYF.

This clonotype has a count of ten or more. The CDR3 DNA sequence: TGCAGTGCTAGGCGCGATTCGTCGGCCGAGCAGTACTTC. Its protein product is CSARRDSSAEQYF. V and J are TRBV20-1 and TRBJ2-7; the D is unclear. Deletions cut 3 bases from V and 6 bases from J, with 15 bases between. Germline CDR1 DFQATT, CDR2 SNEGSKA (reference sequence). The CDR3 has 13 residues.

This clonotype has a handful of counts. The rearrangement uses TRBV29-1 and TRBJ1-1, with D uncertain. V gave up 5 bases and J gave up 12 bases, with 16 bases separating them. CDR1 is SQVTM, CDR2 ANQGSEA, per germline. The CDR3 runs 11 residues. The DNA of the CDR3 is TGCAGCGTTCAGGACGCGGTGGGGACTTTCTTT. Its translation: CSVQDAVGTFF.

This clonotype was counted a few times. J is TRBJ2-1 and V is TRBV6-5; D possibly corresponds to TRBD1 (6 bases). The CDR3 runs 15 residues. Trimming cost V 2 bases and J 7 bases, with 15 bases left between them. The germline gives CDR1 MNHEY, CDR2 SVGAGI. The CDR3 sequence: CASSYTQGSRNEQFF. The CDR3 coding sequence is TGTGCCAGCAGTTACACGCAGGGGTCTCGGAATGAGCAGTTCTTC.

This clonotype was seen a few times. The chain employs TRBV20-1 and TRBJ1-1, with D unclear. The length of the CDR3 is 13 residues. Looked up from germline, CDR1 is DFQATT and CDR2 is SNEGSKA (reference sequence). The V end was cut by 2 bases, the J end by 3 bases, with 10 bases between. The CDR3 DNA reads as TGCAGTGCTAGAATGGGCATATACACTGAAGCTTTCTTT. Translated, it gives CSARMGIYTEAFF.

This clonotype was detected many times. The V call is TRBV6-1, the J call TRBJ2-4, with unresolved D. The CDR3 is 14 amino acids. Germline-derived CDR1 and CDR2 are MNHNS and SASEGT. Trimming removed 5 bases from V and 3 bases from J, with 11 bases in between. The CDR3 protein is CASSLVVGKNIQYF. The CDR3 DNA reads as TGTGCCAGCAGTCTTGTAGTCGGCAAAAACATTCAGTACTTC.

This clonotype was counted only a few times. The CDR3 nucleotides read TGCAGCGTTCGGACAGTCAACACTGAAGCTTTCTTT. Its translation is CSVRTVNTEAFF. V usage is TRBV29-1 and J usage is TRBJ1-1; TRBD1 might be the D (6 bases). CDR3 length: 12 residues. The V and J ends lost 5 bases and 2 bases respectively, with 9 bases between them. CDR1 and CDR2 (germline): SQVTM, ANQGSEA.

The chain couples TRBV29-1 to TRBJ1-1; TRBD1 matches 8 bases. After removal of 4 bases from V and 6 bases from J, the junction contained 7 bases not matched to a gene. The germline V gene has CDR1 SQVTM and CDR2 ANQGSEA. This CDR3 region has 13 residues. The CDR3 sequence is CSVGKDRVSEAFF. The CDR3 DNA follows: TGCAGCGTTGGGAAGGACAGGGTCTCTGAAGCTTTCTTT.

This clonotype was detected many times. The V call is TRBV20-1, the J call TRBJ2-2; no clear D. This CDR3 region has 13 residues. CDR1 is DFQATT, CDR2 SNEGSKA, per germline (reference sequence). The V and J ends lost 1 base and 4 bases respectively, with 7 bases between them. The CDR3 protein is CSARGVGTGELFF. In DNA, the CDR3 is TGCAGTGCTAGAGGTGTCGGCACCGGGGAGCTGTTTTTT.

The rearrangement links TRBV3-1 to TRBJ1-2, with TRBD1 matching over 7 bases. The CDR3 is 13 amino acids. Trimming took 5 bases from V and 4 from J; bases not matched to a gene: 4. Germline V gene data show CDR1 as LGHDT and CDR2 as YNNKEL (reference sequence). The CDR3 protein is CASSVSGGYGYTF. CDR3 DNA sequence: TGTGCCAGCAGCGTATCAGGGGGCTATGGCTACACCTTC.

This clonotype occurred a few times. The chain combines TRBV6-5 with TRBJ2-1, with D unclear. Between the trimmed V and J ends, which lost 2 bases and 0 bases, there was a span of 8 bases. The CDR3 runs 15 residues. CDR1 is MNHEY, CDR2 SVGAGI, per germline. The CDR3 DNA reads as TGTGCCAGCAGTTACGCGGTAAGCTCCTACAATGAGCAGTTCTTC. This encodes CASSYAVSSYNEQFF.

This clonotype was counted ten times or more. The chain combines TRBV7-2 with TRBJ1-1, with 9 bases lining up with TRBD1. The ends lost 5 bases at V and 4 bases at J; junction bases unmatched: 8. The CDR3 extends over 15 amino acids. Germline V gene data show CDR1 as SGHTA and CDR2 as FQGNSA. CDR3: CASSPQATGGTEAFF. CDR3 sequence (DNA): TGTGCCAGCAGCCCCCAAGCGACAGGGGGCACTGAAGCTTTCTTT. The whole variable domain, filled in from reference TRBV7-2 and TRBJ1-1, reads GAGVSQSPSNKVTEKGKDVELRCDPISGHTALYWYRQSLGQGLEFLIYFQGNSAPDKSGLPSDRFSAERTGGSVSTLTIQRTQQEDSAVYLCASSPQATGGTEAFFGQGTRLTVV.